Listed below are T cell receptor beta chains from one sample, sequenced in a study of radiation and T cells in renal cell carcinoma. Here immunoSEQ multiplex PCR was the method, and the copy in TCRdb shows in-frame clones only, minus some. The sample yields some 140,000 clones, around nine tenths seen once. Sample: blood, taken from a patient whose treatment included radiotherapy and nephrectomy. These receptor sequences come from a woman between 50 and 59 years old with renal cell carcinoma. Each CDR3 is given with its conserved first and last residue. A D gene is named only where the DNA matches it firmly.

CASSPGGSIYGYTF	TRBV7-2	TRBJ1-2	14	-
CASSLTHLNTEAFF	TRBV5-8	TRBJ1-1	14	-
CASSYGGEQYF	TRBV6-5	TRBJ2-7	11	-
CASSSAGEGTGGTDTQYF	TRBV19	TRBJ2-3	18	-
CASSIPRGPNQPQHF	TRBV19	TRBJ1-5	15	-
CASSLAATPYMNTIYF	TRBV7-2	TRBJ1-3	16	-
CATGPGTSGGYEQYF	TRBV19	TRBJ2-7	15	TRBD2
CASSPAVGRTYEQYF	TRBV6-5	TRBJ2-7	15	-
CASSFSPGTEAFF	TRBV5-8	TRBJ1-1	13	-
CASSQRGRDPREGYTF	TRBV4-1	TRBJ1-2	16	-
CASSSAGRAGGDTQYF	TRBV5-6	TRBJ2-3	16	TRBD2
CASRSGGDRGELFF	TRBV2	TRBJ2-2	14	TRBD2
CASSFQGNLPYEQYF	TRBV7-9	TRBJ2-7	15	-
CASSVTTSGGYSEQFF	TRBV9	TRBJ2-1	16	TRBD2
CASSMGQGYWTGELFF	TRBV19	TRBJ2-2	16	-
CARGQQETQYF	TRBV30	TRBJ2-5	11	-
CASSFGSGSTGELFF	TRBV7-9	TRBJ2-2	15	-
CASSQESPGDTEAFF	TRBV4-3	TRBJ1-1	15	-
CAWTATGVGEKLFF	TRBV30	TRBJ1-4	14	TRBD1
CASSLGTSRLGEQFF	TRBV7-9	TRBJ2-1	15	TRBD2
CASSSARQETQYF	TRBV7-6	TRBJ2-5	13	-
CASSLIGGGIGEQYF	TRBV5-6	TRBJ2-7	15	-
CASSFTGTGGSYEQYF	TRBV5-1	TRBJ2-7	16	TRBD1
CASSQQLAGGPGELFF	TRBV4-1	TRBJ2-2	16	TRBD2
CASSLAWAIDSKQFF	TRBV7-9	TRBJ2-1	15	-
CASSFDGYNSPLHF	TRBV7-2	TRBJ1-6	14	-
CASRDSYGYTF	TRBV2	TRBJ1-2	11	-
CASSLGSGWGGYTF	TRBV27	TRBJ1-2	14	-
CASSAKGHNRETQYF	TRBV6-1	TRBJ2-5	15	-
CASSWVRGGGTDTQYF	TRBV5-6	TRBJ2-3	16	-
CASSRGPANEKLFF	TRBV19	TRBJ1-4	14	-
CASSLQGIDSPLHF	TRBV7-2	TRBJ1-6	14	TRBD1
CASSVARANTEAFF	TRBV9	TRBJ1-1	14	-
CASSLERGGMYPYNEQFF	TRBV13	TRBJ2-1	18	TRBD2
CASSFTENTEAFF	TRBV7-2	TRBJ1-1	13	-
CASSSRTGTIYEQYF	TRBV5-1	TRBJ2-7	15	-
CAWSENRGHQYF	TRBV30	TRBJ2-5	12	-
CASSANRGPGNSPLHF	TRBV7-3	TRBJ1-6	16	TRBD1
CATSRDLSQGYQPQHF	TRBV15	TRBJ1-5	16	TRBD1
CASSQDRDTLNGYTF	TRBV4-1	TRBJ1-2	15	-
CASSEDRQGGQPQHF	TRBV25-1	TRBJ1-5	15	TRBD1
CASLRQGVVDEQFF	TRBV6-6	TRBJ2-1	14	TRBD1
CASSGGDSPDYGYTF	TRBV7-6	TRBJ1-2	15	TRBD1
CASKNRALYSNQPQHF	TRBV19	TRBJ1-5	16	-
CASSSRTGGYEQYF	TRBV6-6	TRBJ2-7	14	TRBD1
CASSESLAVETQYF	TRBV6-1	TRBJ2-5	14	-
CASSYGRVVETQYF	TRBV6-6	TRBJ2-5	14	-
CASIPGLAAETQYF	TRBV7-9	TRBJ2-5	14	TRBD2
CASSGQQGSYGYTF	TRBV5-4	TRBJ1-2	14	-
CASSRDRGPYEQYF	TRBV19	TRBJ2-7	14	TRBD1
CASSSQPGQPYEQYF	TRBV5-1	TRBJ2-7	15	TRBD1